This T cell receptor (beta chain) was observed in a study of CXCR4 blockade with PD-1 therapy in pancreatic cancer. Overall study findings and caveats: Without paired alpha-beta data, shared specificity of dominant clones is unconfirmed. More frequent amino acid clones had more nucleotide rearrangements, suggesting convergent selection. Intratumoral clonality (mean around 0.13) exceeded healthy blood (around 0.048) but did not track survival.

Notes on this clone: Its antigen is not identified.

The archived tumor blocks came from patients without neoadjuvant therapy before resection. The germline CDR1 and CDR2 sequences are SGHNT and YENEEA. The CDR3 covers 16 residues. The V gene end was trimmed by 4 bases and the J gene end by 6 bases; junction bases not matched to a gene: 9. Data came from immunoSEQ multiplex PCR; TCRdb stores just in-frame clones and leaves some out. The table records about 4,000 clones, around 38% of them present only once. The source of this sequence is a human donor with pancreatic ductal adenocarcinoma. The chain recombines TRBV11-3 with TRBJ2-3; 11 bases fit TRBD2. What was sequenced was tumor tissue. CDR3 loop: CASSSAPSGGYDTQYF. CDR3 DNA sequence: TGTGCCAGCAGCTCCGCTCCTAGCGGGGGGTATGATACGCAGTATTTT.